The rows below give T cell receptor beta chains drawn from one sample of a study of vaccination and CD4 T cells after COVID-19. MiXCR, applied by TCRdb to the PCR reads, yields one record per CDR3 protein. This table holds about 15,000 distinct CDR3 sequences, 51% found once. No cognate antigen is known for these TCRs. Sequenced input: CD4+ T cells from blood, cultured in vitro. The receptor set was obtained from a human donor who had recovered from COVID-19. The CDR3 runs from the conserved cysteine through the conserved F or W. A D gene is named only where the DNA matches it firmly. Size values are once, few and many counts, or a class for expanded clones, and some rows have none.

>TRBJ1-4|TRBV4-3|.|.
TGCGCCAGCAGCCAAGTGATCCCGGGATCGTTGTTTTTT
CASSQVIPGSLFF
>TRBJ2-5|TRBV21-1|few|.
TGTGCCAGCACCGGGACTAGCGGGAGAGGAGAGACCCAGTACTTC
CASTGTSGRGETQYF
>TRBJ2-1|TRBV7-6|.|.
TGTGCCAGCAGCCTAACGGACAGTGAGCAGTTCTTC
CASSLTDSEQFF
>TRBJ2-3|TRBV27|.|.
TGTGCCAGCAGTCATAGAGCTGGGGGGGCGACAGATACGCAGTATTTT
CASSHRAGGATDTQYF
>TRBJ2-2|TRBV19|.|TRBD2
TGTGCCAGTAGTAGTAGGAGCGGGGGGGCCCCGCCTCCCACCGGGGAGCTGTTTTTT
CASSSRSGGAPPPTGELFF
>TRBJ2-3|TRBV20-1|.|.
TGCAGTGCTCAGAGGGGGGGAGATACGCAGTATTTT
CSAQRGGDTQYF
>TRBJ2-5|TRBV11-3|.|.
TGTGCCAGCAGCTTAGTCGGGGGGCGAGAGACCCAGTACTTC
CASSLVGGRETQYF
>TRBJ1-1|TRBV2|.|TRBD1
TGTGCCAGCAGCCGACAGGGCCAGAACACTGAAGCTTTCTTT
CASSRQGQNTEAFF
>TRBJ1-1|TRBV18|.|TRBD1
TGTGCCAGCTCACCATCCGGGACAGGGGTTACTGAAGCTTTCTTT
CASSPSGTGVTEAFF
>TRBJ2-7|TRBV7-2|.|TRBD1
TGTGCCAGCAGCCTCGACAGGGGAGTCTACGAGCAGTACTTC
CASSLDRGVYEQYF
>TRBJ2-7|TRBV24-1|few|TRBD2
TGTGCCACCCACACTACTAGCGGGAGGTACGAGCAGTACTTC
CATHTTSGRYEQYF
>TRBJ1-5|TRBV27|medium-sized|.
TGTGCCAGCAGTTGGGTCGCAAATCAGCCCCAGCATTTT
CASSWVANQPQHF
>TRBJ1-1|TRBV21-1|.|.
TGTGCCACTACTAAAGCTTTCTTT
CATTKAFF
>TRBJ2-7|TRBV28|.|.
TGTGCCAGCAGTTTGACAGGACGGCTCTACGAGCAGTACTTC
CASSLTGRLYEQYF
>TRBJ2-1|TRBV27|medium-sized|TRBD2
TGTGCCAGCAGACCAGGACTAGCGGGCCCCAATGAGCAGTTCTTC
CASRPGLAGPNEQFF
>TRBJ1-5|TRBV24-1|few|.
TGTGCCACCAGTGATGCCCGGCGGGGGAGCAATCAGCCCCAGCATTTT
CATSDARRGSNQPQHF
>TRBJ1-1|TRBV5-1|.|.
TGCGCCAGCAGCTCCGAAACCACAGGGCCGAACACTGAAGCTTTCTTT
CASSSETTGPNTEAFF
>TRBJ1-5|TRBV6-2/TRBV6-3|few|.
TGTGCCAGCAGTTACTCGAATCCGGGTAGTCAGCCCCAGCATTTT
CASSYSNPGSQPQHF
>TRBJ1-5|TRBV20-1|.|.
TGCAGTGCTAGAGGGCCGAATCAGCCCCAGCATTTT
CSARGPNQPQHF
>TRBJ2-3|TRBV7-9|.|TRBD2
TGTGCCAGCAGCACTAGCGGGGGCACAGATACGCAGTATTTT
CASSTSGGTDTQYF
>TRBJ1-1|TRBV12-3/TRBV12-4|.|.
TGTGCCAGCAGTTTCGCAGGGGTAATGAACACTGAAGCTTTCTTT
CASSFAGVMNTEAFF
>TRBJ2-1|TRBV6-1|.|.
TGTGCCATCAAACCCGCGGGACCTCCTTACAATGAGCAGTTCTTC
CAIKPAGPPYNEQFF
>TRBJ2-1|TRBV15|.|.
TGTGCCACCAGCAGAGAATGGGCGAGCTCCTACAATGAGCAGTTCTTC
CATSREWASSYNEQFF
>TRBJ2-7|TRBV28|few|TRBD2
TGTGCCAGCAGATTTAGCGGGATCTACGAGCAGTACTTC
CASRFSGIYEQYF
>TRBJ2-2|TRBV6-1|few|TRBD2
TGTGCCAGCACTAGCGGGAGGGCAGGGACCGGGGAGCTGTTTTTT
CASTSGRAGTGELFF
>TRBJ2-7|TRBV7-2|few|.
TGTGCCAGCAGCTTAGGTGGGACCAGGAGCTCCTACGAGCAGTACTTC
CASSLGGTRSSYEQYF
>TRBJ2-1|TRBV7-2|.|.
TGTGCCAGCAGCTACAGGGCCCGGGAGCAGTTCTTC
CASSYRAREQFF
>TRBJ2-1|TRBV7-8|.|.
TGTGCCAGCAGCGATTTGGGGGGCCTGAGGAATGAGCAGTTCTTC
CASSDLGGLRNEQFF
>TRBJ1-1|TRBV20-1|few|.
TGCAGTGCTAGAGGACAGTCTACCCATGAAGCTTTCTTT
CSARGQSTHEAFF
>TRBJ2-3|TRBV10-3|.|TRBD1
TGTGCCATCAGACAGGGGGTAGGCACAGATACGCAGTATTTT
CAIRQGVGTDTQYF
>TRBJ2-3|TRBV20-1|large|.
TGCAGTGCTAGAGACGCGTCTCGCACAGATACGCAGTATTTT
CSARDASRTDTQYF
>TRBJ2-2|TRBV30|.|TRBD1
TGTGCCGGACAGGGGGAGAACACCGGGGAGCTGTTTTTT
CAGQGENTGELFF
>TRBJ1-1|TRBV7-8|medium-sized|.
TGTGCCAGCAGCCTCCGAGAGGGAAACACTGAAGCTTTCTTT
CASSLREGNTEAFF
>TRBJ2-7|TRBV5-4|few|.
TGTGCCAGCAGCGGGGGCCAGGGCGGCGAGCAGTACTTC
CASSGGQGGEQYF
>TRBJ1-1|TRBV7-2|few|.
TGTGCCAGCAGCTTAGGCCCGAGGAACACTGAAGCTTTCTTT
CASSLGPRNTEAFF
>TRBJ2-2|TRBV19|few|TRBD1
TGTGCCAGTACTCCCGGACAGGGGGGGACCGGGGAGCTGTTTTTT
CASTPGQGGTGELFF
>TRBJ2-1|TRBV7-6|.|.
TGTGCCAGCAGCTTGTACGGGACACAGATCAGTTACAATGAGCAGTTCTTC
CASSLYGTQISYNEQFF